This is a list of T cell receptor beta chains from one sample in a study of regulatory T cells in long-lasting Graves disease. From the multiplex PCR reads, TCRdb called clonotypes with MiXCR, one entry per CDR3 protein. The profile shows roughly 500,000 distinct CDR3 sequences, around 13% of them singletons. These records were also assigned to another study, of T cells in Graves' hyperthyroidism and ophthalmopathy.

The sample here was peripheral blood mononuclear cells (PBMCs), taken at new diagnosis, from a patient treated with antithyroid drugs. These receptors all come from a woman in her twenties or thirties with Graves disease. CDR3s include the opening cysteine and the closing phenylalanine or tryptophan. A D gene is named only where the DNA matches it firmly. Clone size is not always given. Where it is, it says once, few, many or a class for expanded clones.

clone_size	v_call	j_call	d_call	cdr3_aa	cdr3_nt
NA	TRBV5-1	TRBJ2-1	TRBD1	CASSVGTPGTGLNNEQFF	TGTGCCAGCAGCGTAGGGACCCCGGGGACAGGCCTCAACAATGAGCAGTTCTTC
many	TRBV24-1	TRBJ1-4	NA	CAAGHANEKLFF	TGTGCCGCGGGACACGCGAATGAAAAACTGTTTTTT
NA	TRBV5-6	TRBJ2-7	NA	CASSLRGYRTLSSYEQYF	TGTGCCAGCAGCTTGAGAGGTTATAGAACCCTGAGCTCCTACGAGCAGTACTTC
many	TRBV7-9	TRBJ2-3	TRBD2	CASSRFRSGRGDTQYF	TGTGCCAGCAGCCGTTTCCGTAGCGGGAGAGGCGATACGCAGTATTTT
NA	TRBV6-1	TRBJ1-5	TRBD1	CTSSEGKGAVQPQHF	TGTACCAGCAGTGAAGGCAAGGGGGCGGTTCAGCCCCAGCATTTT
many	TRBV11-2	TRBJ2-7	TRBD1	CASSLGGGQGTPYEQYF	TGTGCCAGCAGCTTAGGGGGAGGACAGGGGACACCGTACGAGCAGTACTTC
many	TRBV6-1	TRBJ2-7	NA	CASGLASYEQYF	TGTGCCAGCGGATTAGCCTCCTACGAGCAGTACTTC
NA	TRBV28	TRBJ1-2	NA	CASSLGPGSLGYTF	TGTGCCAGCAGTTTAGGGCCTGGCTCCCTAGGCTACACCTTC
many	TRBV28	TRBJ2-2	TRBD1	CASSSPGQGTTGELFF	TGTGCCAGCAGTTCCCCGGGACAGGGAACAACCGGGGAGCTGTTTTTT
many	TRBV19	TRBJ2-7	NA	CASSISPANLYEQYF	TGTGCCAGTAGTATTTCGCCGGCTAACCTCTACGAGCAGTACTTC
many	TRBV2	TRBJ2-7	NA	CASTGKRTVTYEQYF	TGTGCCAGCACGGGTAAACGGACAGTCACCTACGAGCAGTACTTC
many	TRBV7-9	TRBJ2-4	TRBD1	CASSLVPGQLNIQYF	TGTGCCAGCAGCTTAGTTCCGGGACAGCTAAACATTCAGTACTTC
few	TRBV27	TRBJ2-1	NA	CASSFLSSNLYNEQFF	TGTGCCAGCAGTTTCCTCAGTAGTAACCTCTACAATGAGCAGTTCTTC
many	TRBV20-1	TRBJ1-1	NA	CSASGGPGDTEAFF	TGCAGTGCTAGTGGAGGCCCCGGGGACACTGAAGCTTTCTTT
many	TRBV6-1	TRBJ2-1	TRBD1	CASSDPYRGTYNEQFF	TGTGCCAGCAGTGATCCCTACAGGGGAACCTACAATGAGCAGTTCTTC
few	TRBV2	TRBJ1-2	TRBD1	CASNWDRGYGYTF	TGTGCCAGCAATTGGGACAGGGGCTATGGCTACACCTTC
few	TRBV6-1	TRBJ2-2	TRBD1	CAGAKGQDSTGELFF	TGTGCCGGCGCCAAAGGACAGGATTCCACCGGGGAGCTGTTTTTT
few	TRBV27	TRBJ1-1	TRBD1	CASSLGTGAGTEAFF	TGTGCCAGCAGTTTAGGGACAGGGGCTGGGACTGAAGCTTTCTTT
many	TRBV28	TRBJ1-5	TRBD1	CASRATGPGNQPQHF	TGTGCCAGCAGAGCGACAGGGCCTGGCAATCAGCCCCAGCATTTT
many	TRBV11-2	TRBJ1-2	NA	CASSPSGYGYTF	TGTGCCAGCAGCCCTAGTGGCTATGGCTACACCTTC